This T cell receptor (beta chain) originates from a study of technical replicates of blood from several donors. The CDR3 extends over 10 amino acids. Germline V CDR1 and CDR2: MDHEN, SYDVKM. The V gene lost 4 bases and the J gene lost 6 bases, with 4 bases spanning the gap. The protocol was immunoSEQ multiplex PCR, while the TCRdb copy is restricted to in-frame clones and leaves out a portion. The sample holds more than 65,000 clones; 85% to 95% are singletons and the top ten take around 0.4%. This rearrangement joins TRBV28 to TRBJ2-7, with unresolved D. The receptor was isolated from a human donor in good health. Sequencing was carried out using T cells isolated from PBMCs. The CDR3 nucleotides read TGTGCCAGCAGTTCCAGCGAGCAGTACTTC. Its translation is CASSSSEQYF.